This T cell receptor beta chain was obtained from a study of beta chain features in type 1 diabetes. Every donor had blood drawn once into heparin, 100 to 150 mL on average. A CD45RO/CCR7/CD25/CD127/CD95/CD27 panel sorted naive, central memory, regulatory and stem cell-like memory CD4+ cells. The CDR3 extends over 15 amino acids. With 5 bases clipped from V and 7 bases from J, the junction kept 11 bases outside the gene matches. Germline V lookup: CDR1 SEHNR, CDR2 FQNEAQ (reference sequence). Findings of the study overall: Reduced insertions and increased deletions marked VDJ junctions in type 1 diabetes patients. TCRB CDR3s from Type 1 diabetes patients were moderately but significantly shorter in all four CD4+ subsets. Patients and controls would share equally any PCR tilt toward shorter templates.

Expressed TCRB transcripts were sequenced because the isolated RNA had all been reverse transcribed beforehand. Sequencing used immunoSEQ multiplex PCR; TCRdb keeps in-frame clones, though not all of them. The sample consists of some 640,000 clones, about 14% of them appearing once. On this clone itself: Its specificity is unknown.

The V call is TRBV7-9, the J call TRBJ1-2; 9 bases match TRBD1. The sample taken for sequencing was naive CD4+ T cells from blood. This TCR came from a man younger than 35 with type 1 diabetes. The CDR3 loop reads CASSDRLRTGVGYTF. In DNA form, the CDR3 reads TGTGCCAGCAGCGACCGTCTTCGGACAGGGGTTGGCTACACCTTC.